Each of the 14 T cell receptor beta chains below was sequenced from the same sample in a study of PD-1 blockade in classical Hodgkin lymphoma. The method was immunoSEQ multiplex PCR; TCRdb's version includes in-frame clones alone and lacks a portion of them. Of tens of thousands of clones in the sample, roughly 90% were seen once. Time point meaning: newly diagnosed, previously untreated cHL patient sample. The sequencing sample was made of peripheral blood mononuclear cells (PBMCs). These receptors were taken from a human donor with classical Hodgkin lymphoma.

The chain joins TRBV4-2 to TRBJ1-3; tentatively, D is TRBD1 (5 bases). Looked up from germline, CDR1 is LGHNA and CDR2 is YNFKEQ. The CDR3 length is 14 residues. V was cut by 6 bases and J by 4 bases, with 13 bases left in between. This chain's CDR3 is CASSPGSSGNTIYF. For the CDR3, the DNA is TGTGCCAGCAGTCCAGGGTCATCCGGAAACACCATATATTTT.

V is TRBV6-1 and J is TRBJ2-1; the D gene is possibly TRBD1 (5 bases). The CDR3 is made up of 15 amino acids. The V and J ends lost 6 bases and 0 bases respectively, with 12 bases between them. The germline gives CDR1 MNHNS, CDR2 SASEGT. DNA for the CDR3: TGTGCCAGCAGAGTGCAGGGCGACTCCTACAATGAGCAGTTCTTC. Translation gives CASRVQGDSYNEQFF.

The chain links TRBV7-2 to TRBJ1-1; no reliable D call. Deletions cut 6 bases from V and 1 base from J, with 6 bases between. Looked up from germline, CDR1 is SGHTA and CDR2 is FQGNSA. The CDR3 contains 12 residues. CDR3 nucleotide sequence: TGTGCCAGCAGTCCCCAGAACACTGAAGCTTTCTTT. Its protein is CASSPQNTEAFF. The full variable domain, in which reference TRBV7-2 and TRBJ1-1 provide the parts outside the CDR3, is GAGVSQSPSNKVTEKGKDVELRCDPISGHTALYWYRQSLGQGLEFLIYFQGNSAPDKSGLPSDRFSAERTGGSVSTLTIQRTQQEDSAVYLCASSPQNTEAFFGQGTRLTVV.

The chain has TRBV9 and TRBJ2-3; D uncertain. V was shortened by 4 bases and J by 0 bases, with 18 bases between the two germline ends. There are 17 residues in the CDR3. Germline CDR1 reads SGDLS; CDR2 reads YYNGEE. DNA for the CDR3: TGTGCCAGCAGCACCCCAGCGTCGGGTGGGAGCACAGATACGCAGTATTTT. Protein: CASSTPASGGSTDTQYF.

The chain joins TRBV29-1 to TRBJ1-1; perhaps TRBD1 as D (5 bases). Trimming stripped 4 bases from V and 0 bases from J, with 12 bases between. The CDR3 is made up of 14 amino acids. Germline CDR1 reads SQVTM; CDR2 reads ANQGSEA. This chain's CDR3 is CSVVGQRLNTEAFF. CDR3 DNA sequence: TGCAGCGTTGTGGGGCAGCGATTGAACACTGAAGCTTTCTTT.

This clone was counted a single time. This sequence joins TRBV7-9 and TRBJ2-1; D is perhaps TRBD2 (6 bases). Trimming stripped 5 bases from V and 0 bases from J, with 11 bases between. CDR1 is SEHNR, CDR2 FQNEAQ, per germline (reference sequence). This CDR3 spans 15 amino acids. CDR3 bases: TGTGCCAGCAGCCTTAGCGGCCACTCCTACAATGAGCAGTTCTTC. The encoded protein is CASSLSGHSYNEQFF.

The chain combines TRBV28 with TRBJ1-1; perhaps TRBD1 as D (5 bases). Germline V gene sequence: CDR1 MDHEN, CDR2 SYDVKM. V was cut by 5 bases and J by 3 bases, with 16 bases left in between. The CDR3 has 15 residues. The DNA for the CDR3 is TGTGCCAGCAGTGGGGGAAGCGGGGGTCACACTGAAGCTTTCTTT. As protein: CASSGGSGGHTEAFF.

The rearrangement joins TRBV12-1 to TRBJ2-7; the table's D call, TRBD2, has no DNA check behind it. TRBV12-1 is tagged as a pseudogene. This CDR3 has 16 amino acids. The CDR3 DNA reads TGTGCCAGCAGCCCAGCCGGGACTAGCCGCCTCTACGAGCAGTACGTC. This gives the protein CASSPAGTSRLYEQYV.

This sequence joins TRBV6-1 and TRBJ2-5; perhaps TRBD2 as D (6 bases). The germline V gene encodes CDR1 MNHNS and CDR2 SASEGT. The CDR3 loop spans 13 amino acids. Trimming took off 2 bases at V and 10 bases at J, with 14 bases between the two ends. The CDR3 protein is CASSESLRRVQYF. CDR3 DNA: TGTGCCAGCAGTGAATCACTCCGGAGGGTCCAGTACTTC.

J is TRBJ2-5 and V is TRBV11-2; TRBD2 matches 15 bases. This CDR3 contains 17 residues. J gave up 4 bases and V 6 bases, and 9 bases lay outside the gene matches. The V gene's germline CDR1 is SGHAT and CDR2 FQNNGV. In nucleotides, the CDR3 is TGTGCCAGCAGGATAGGACTAGCGGGAGGGCGGGGAGAGACCCAGTACTTC. Protein product: CASRIGLAGGRGETQYF.

This rearrangement joins TRBV5-4 to TRBJ2-7, with 9 positions matching TRBD2. V was pared by 4 bases and J by 5 bases, with 7 bases of the junction left unmatched. In germline, CDR1 is SGHNT, CDR2 YYREEE (reference sequence). This CDR3 has 14 residues. The CDR3 loop is CASSPRGGANEQYF. CDR3 DNA: TGTGCCAGCAGCCCGCGGGGGGGCGCGAACGAGCAGTACTTC.

The chain has TRBV20-1 and TRBJ2-7, with D unclear. CDR3 size: 10 residues. The V and J ends lost 3 bases and 7 bases respectively, with 7 bases between them. Germline values: CDR1 DFQATT, CDR2 SNEGSKA (reference sequence). The CDR3 here is CSASTPEQYF. DNA of the CDR3: TGCAGTGCTAGTACTCCGGAGCAGTACTTC.

V gene TRBV10-3 combines with J gene TRBJ2-1; TRBD2 aligns across 9 bases. Germline loops: CDR1 ENHRY, CDR2 SYGVKD. This CDR3 is 15 amino acids long. V lost 6 bases and J lost 5; bases outside the gene matches: 8. CDR3 bases: TGTGCCATCAGAGAGACAGCGGGAGGTCACAATGAGCAGTTCTTC. This sequence encodes CAIRETAGGHNEQFF.

A few counts support this clone. The rearrangement joins TRBV6-1 to TRBJ2-4, with no clear D. The V and J ends lost 3 bases and 0 bases respectively, with 15 bases between them. Looked up from germline, CDR1 is MNHNS and CDR2 is SASEGT. CDR3 size: 17 residues. CDR3 protein: CASSDSRIVLAKNIQYF. The CDR3 region has the DNA TGTGCCAGCAGTGATAGTCGAATCGTGCTAGCCAAAAACATTCAGTACTTC.